Presented here are 15 T cell receptor beta chains from one specimen sequenced in a study of cytomegalovirus exposure and HLA in healthy donors. Researchers ran the PCR with 60 Vbeta and 13 Jbeta primers. The table came from immunoSEQ multiplex PCR; TCRdb's copy has only in-frame clones and leaves some out. The sample contains 100,000 or so clones, just under 80% of which appear only once. Sequencing was done on a sample of PBMCs. These receptors were collected from a male donor in good health and CMV-seronegative.

V is TRBV11-3 and J is TRBJ1-1; D is perhaps TRBD1 (6 bases). This CDR3 is built from 14 residues. The V gene lost 3 bases and the J gene lost 1 base, with 9 bases spanning the gap. The germline V gene has CDR1 SGHNT and CDR2 YENEEA. The CDR3 DNA sequence: TGTGCCAGCAGCTTTTCCAGGGGGAACACTGAAGCTTTCTTT. Translation: CASSFSRGNTEAFF.

The sample holds one count of this clone. This chain connects TRBV25-1 to TRBJ1-1; D uncertain. The CDR3 has 13 residues. Germline V gene sequence: CDR1 MGHDK, CDR2 SYGVNS. V was trimmed by 5 bases and J by 4 bases, leaving 11 bases between them. CDR3: CASSNRVGTEAFF. The CDR3 DNA reads as TGTGCCAGCAGTAATCGGGTGGGCACTGAAGCTTTCTTT.

This chain connects TRBV4-1 to TRBJ1-2, with D unclear. The V end was cut by 1 base, the J end by 4 bases, with 16 bases between. CDR1 is MGHRA, CDR2 YSYEKL, per germline. The CDR3 loop spans 16 amino acids. The CDR3 coding sequence is TGCGCCAGCAGCCAAGGCCCCGAGATGAGGGTCTATGGCTACACCTTC. It translates to CASSQGPEMRVYGYTF.

The chain carries TRBV7-6 and TRBJ1-1, with D maybe TRBD1 (5 bases). The CDR3 is made up of 17 amino acids. Germline CDR1 and CDR2: SGHVS and FNYEAQ. Trimming shortened V by 4 bases and J by 2 bases, and 20 bases separated the two germline ends. Written as DNA, the CDR3 is TGTGCCAGCAGCTCGCCCTATCAGGGCAGCCAAAACACTGAAGCTTTCTTT. This encodes CASSSPYQGSQNTEAFF. Based on the CDR3 plus reference TRBV7-6 and TRBJ1-1, the full variable domain is GAGVSQSPRYKVTKRGQDVALRCDPISGHVSLYWYRQALGQGPEFLTYFNYEAQQDKSGLPNDRFSAERPEGSISTLTIQRTEQRDSAMYRCASSSPYQGSQNTEAFFGQGTRLTVV.

V usage is TRBV4-1 and J usage is TRBJ2-7; 10 bases agree with TRBD1. Germline values: CDR1 MGHRA, CDR2 YSYEKL. The ends lost 1 base at V and 1 base at J; junction bases unmatched: 4. The CDR3 contains 16 residues. The CDR3 here is CASSQGPGQGSYEQYF. Written as DNA, the CDR3 is TGCGCCAGCAGCCAAGGCCCGGGACAGGGGTCCTACGAGCAGTACTTC.

This clone was recorded only once. The CDR3 DNA reads as TGTGCCAGCTCACTTCGGACTAGCGGGACTGAGCAGTACTTC. It specifies CASSLRTSGTEQYF. This chain links TRBV18 with TRBJ2-7, with 12 bases fitting TRBD2. Germline V gene data show CDR1 as KGHSH and CDR2 as LQKENI. The trim removed 4 bases at V and 7 bases at J, leaving 5 bases unmatched. This CDR3 is built from 14 residues.

A single count supports this clone. The rearrangement links TRBV28 to TRBJ1-1, with a weak D call TRBD1 (6 bases). Per germline, CDR1 MDHEN and CDR2 SYDVKM. The CDR3 extends over 17 amino acids. The V gene lost 4 bases and the J gene lost 1 base, with 19 bases spanning the gap. The CDR3 spells CASSSPGGIRSNTEAFF. In DNA form, the CDR3 reads TGTGCCAGCAGTTCGCCGGGGGGCATCAGATCGAACACTGAAGCTTTCTTT.

The table lists this clone with a few counts. The chain links TRBV2 to TRBJ1-1; 8 positions agree with TRBD1. Unmatched junction bases numbered 7, after V lost 7 bases and J lost 3 bases. CDR3 length: 14 residues. Germline V gene sequence: CDR1 SNHLY, CDR2 FYNNEI. The CDR3 DNA reads as TGTGCCAGCACAATCGGGACAGGTTACACTGAAGCTTTCTTT. Translation gives CASTIGTGYTEAFF.

The chain carries TRBV6-5 and TRBJ2-1; D possibly corresponds to TRBD2 (6 bases). Germline V CDR1 and CDR2: MNHEY, SVGAGI. This CDR3 region has 16 residues. Trimming left V 0 bases short and J 2 bases short, with 11 bases between. The CDR3 region has the DNA TGTGCCAGCAGTTACTCAGATTTAGCGGCCTACAATGAGCAGTTCTTC. Amino acids: CASSYSDLAAYNEQFF.

The chain carries TRBV5-1 and TRBJ2-5, with TRBD1 matching over 9 bases. The end of the DNA fits TRBJ2-7 better, so the J call may be wrong. The CDR3 extends over 16 amino acids. The germline gives CDR1 SGHRS, CDR2 YFSETQ. The DNA for the CDR3 is TGCGCCAGCAGCCCAGGAGCCGGACAGGGGATTGGCGAGCAGTACTTC. It is translated as CASSPGAGQGIGEQYF.

The chain is built from TRBV11-1 and TRBJ2-3, with 12 bases identical to TRBD2. This CDR3 comprises 16 residues. Trimming removed 5 bases from V and 6 bases from J; junction bases left unmatched: 9. CDR1 SGHAT and CDR2 FQDESV come from the germline V gene (reference sequence). CDR3 loop: CASSPPSGRAEDTQYF. CDR3 sequence (DNA): TGTGCCAGCAGCCCTCCTAGCGGGAGGGCCGAGGATACGCAGTATTTT.

The V and J genes are TRBV27 and TRBJ2-6, with TRBD1 matching 7 bases. J lost 0 bases, V lost 3 bases, and 2 bases had no gene match. Germline V gene data show CDR1 as MNHEY and CDR2 as SMNVEV (reference sequence). CDR3 size: 16 residues. The CDR3 protein is CASSLYRGSGANVLTF. CDR3 bases: TGTGCCAGCAGTTTGTACAGGGGCTCTGGGGCCAACGTCCTGACTTTC.

This clone appeared a single time. V gene TRBV19 combines with J gene TRBJ2-7, with D possibly TRBD2 on 6 matching bases. This CDR3 has 13 residues. Looked up from germline, CDR1 is LNHDA and CDR2 is SQIVND (reference sequence). V was pared by 5 bases and J by 3 bases, with 11 bases between. The CDR3 bases are TGTGCCAGTAGTTGGGCGGAGGGCTACGAGCAGTACTTC. Amino acids: CASSWAEGYEQYF. Full variable domain (missing parts from reference TRBV19 and TRBJ2-7): DGGITQSPKYLFRKEGQNVTLSCEQNLNHDAMYWYRQDPGQGLRLIYYSQIVNDFQKGDIAEGYSVSREKKESFPLTVTSAQKNPTAFYLCASSWAEGYEQYFGPGTRLTVT.

The rearrangement uses TRBV13 and TRBJ1-2, with 7 bases identical to TRBD1. The CDR3 length is 14 residues. CDR1 is PRHDT and CDR2 is FYEKMQ in the germline V gene (reference sequence). V dropped 2 bases and J dropped 5; count of bases not matched to a gene: 5. The CDR3 spells CASSLRDSLYGYTF. The CDR3 DNA follows: TGTGCCAGCAGCTTAAGGGACAGCTTATATGGCTACACCTTC. Variable domain in full (rest from reference TRBV13 and TRBJ1-2): AAGVIQSPRHLIKEKRETATLKCYPIPRHDTVYWYQQGPGQDPQFLISFYEKMQSDKGSIPDRFSAQQFSDYHSELNMSSLELGDSALYFCASSLRDSLYGYTFGSGTRLTVV.

This clone occurred once. J is TRBJ2-3 and V is TRBV5-4; TRBD2 matches at 16 bases. The CDR3 runs 18 residues. The ends lost 4 bases at V and 5 bases at J; junction bases unmatched: 10. The germline CDR1 and CDR2 sequences are SGHNT and YYREEE (reference sequence). The CDR3 DNA follows: TGTGCCAGCAGCCTGGGACTAGCGGGAGGGGGGATTGGAGATACGCAGTATTTT. Encoded protein: CASSLGLAGGGIGDTQYF. Combining the CDR3 with reference TRBV5-4 and TRBJ2-3 gives the whole variable domain ETGVTQSPTHLIKTRGQQVTLRCSSQSGHNTVSWYQQALGQGPQFIFQYYREEENGRGNFPPRFSGLQFPNYSSELNVNALELDDSALYLCASSLGLAGGGIGDTQYFGPGTRLTVL.